The source of this T cell receptor (beta chain) is a study of T cells in Graves' hyperthyroidism and ophthalmopathy. Study-level points and caveats: Appearing also in blood were most of the thyroid clonotypes expanded above 0.001.

As regards this clonotype: Its antigen is not identified.

The germline V gene has CDR1 GTSNPN and CDR2 SVGIG (reference sequence). The CDR3 has 13 residues. V was cut by 3 bases and J by 4 bases, with 10 bases left in between. RNA transcripts were the template for amplifying TCR beta CDR3 regions. The HTBI primer set served for first-round RT-PCR of the TCR CDR3. Using its own MiXCR run on the multiplex PCR reads, TCRdb lists one record per CDR3 protein. This table has around 580,000 distinct CDR3 sequences, about 43% appearing once. The chain couples TRBV30 to TRBJ1-5, with unresolved D. This clonotype was obtained from a woman aged 18-29 years with Graves' hyperthyroidism. The specimen sequenced was peripheral blood or thyroid tissue (not recorded which). This chain's CDR3 is CAWRGGENQPQHF. The DNA for the CDR3 is TGTGCCTGGAGGGGCGGGGAAAATCAGCCCCAGCATTTT.